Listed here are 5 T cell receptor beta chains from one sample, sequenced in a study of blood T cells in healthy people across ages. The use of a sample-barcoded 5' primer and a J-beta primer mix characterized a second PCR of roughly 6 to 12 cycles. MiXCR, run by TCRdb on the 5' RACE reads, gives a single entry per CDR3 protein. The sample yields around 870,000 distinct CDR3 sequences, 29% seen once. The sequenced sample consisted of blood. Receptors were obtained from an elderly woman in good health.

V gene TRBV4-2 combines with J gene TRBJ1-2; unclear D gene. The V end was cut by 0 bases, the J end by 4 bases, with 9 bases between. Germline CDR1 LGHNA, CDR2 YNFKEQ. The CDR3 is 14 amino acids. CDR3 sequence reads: CASSQELNGYGYTF. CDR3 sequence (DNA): TGTGCCAGCAGCCAAGAGTTAAATGGCTATGGCTACACCTTC.

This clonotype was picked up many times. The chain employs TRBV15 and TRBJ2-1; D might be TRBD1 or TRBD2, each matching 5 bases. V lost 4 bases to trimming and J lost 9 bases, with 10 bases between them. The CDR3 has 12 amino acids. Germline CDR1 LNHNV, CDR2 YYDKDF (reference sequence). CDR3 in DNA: TGTGCCACCAGCACTCGAGGGGCTGAGCAGTTCTTC. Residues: CATSTRGAEQFF.

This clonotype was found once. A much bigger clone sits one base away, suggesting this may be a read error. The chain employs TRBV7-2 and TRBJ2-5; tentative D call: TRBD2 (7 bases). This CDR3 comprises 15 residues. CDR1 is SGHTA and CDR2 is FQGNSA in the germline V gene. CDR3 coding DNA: TGTGCCGGCAGCTTAGGGGGGGGATTGGGGGAGACCCAGTACTTC. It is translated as CAGSLGGGLGETQYF. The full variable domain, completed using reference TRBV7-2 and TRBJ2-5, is GAGVSQSPSNKVTEKGKDVELRCDPISGHTALYWYRQSLGQGLEFLIYFQGNSAPDKSGLPSDRFSAERTGGSVSTLTIQRTQQEDSAVYLCAGSLGGGLGETQYFGPGTRLLVL.

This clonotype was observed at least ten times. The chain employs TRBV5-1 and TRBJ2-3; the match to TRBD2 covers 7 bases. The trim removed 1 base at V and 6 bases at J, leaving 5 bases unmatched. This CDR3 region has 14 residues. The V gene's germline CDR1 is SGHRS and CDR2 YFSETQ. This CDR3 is CASSLPGGRDTQYF. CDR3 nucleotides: TGCGCCAGCAGCTTGCCGGGGGGACGGGATACGCAGTATTTT.

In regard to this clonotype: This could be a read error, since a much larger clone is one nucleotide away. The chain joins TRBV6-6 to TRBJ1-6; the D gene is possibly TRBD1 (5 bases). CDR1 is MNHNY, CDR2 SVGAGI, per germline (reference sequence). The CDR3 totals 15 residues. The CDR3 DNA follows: TGTGCCAGCAGTTACAGGTCAGACCAGGGTTCACCCCGCCACTTT. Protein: CASSYRSDQGSPRHF.